This TCR beta chain was found in a study of shared clonotypes between healthy human individuals. Overall study findings and caveats: Among donors, sharing of clonotypes was expected to be affected by sequencing depth.

The ends lost 5 bases at V and 4 bases at J; junction bases unmatched: 14. This CDR3 comprises 16 residues. Germline V gives CDR1 MNHEY, CDR2 SMNVEV (reference sequence). CD45RO-negative, CCR7-selected cells formed the naive CD8 fraction, which excluded terminally differentiated effector memory CD45RA+ cells. The study ran the assay at deep level. Per sorted-subset replicate PCR, input was 150 to 250 ng DNA, representing 30,000 or so T cell genomes. The authors' processing: As immunoSEQ supplied junction-only sequences (without quality scores), filtering differed. The table came from immunoSEQ multiplex PCR; TCRdb's copy has only in-frame clones and leaves some out. V, J and clone size are those of that table, while D and trimming were read from the DNA. In the table there are hundreds of thousands of clones, 92% of which are singletons. This clone was found once. Its antigen is currently unknown.

The sequence came from a man aged 25 to 45 in good health. The rearrangement links TRBV27 to TRBJ2-7; 7 nucleotides match TRBD1. Input material: naive CD8+ T cells sorted from blood. The DNA of the CDR3 is TGTGCCAGCAGTGGGCCGGGGCAGGGGGTCTTTTACGAGCAGTACTTC. Translating gives CASSGPGQGVFYEQYF.